The sequence of this T cell receptor (beta chain) was determined in a study of CD8 T cells in Susac syndrome. Random hexamers were used to reverse transcribe an amount of about 0.5 to 1 ug RNA. A multiplex approach, immunoSEQ multiplex PCR, amplified TCR beta CDR3 across 54 Vbeta and 13 Jbeta. One entry per CDR3 protein, called by TCRdb with MiXCR from the immunoSEQ multiplex PCR reads. The data contain roughly 110,000 distinct CDR3 sequences, 92% of them singletons. This clonotype occurred once. Its target is unknown. Sequencing targeted TCR beta in T cells from blood (CD8+ and CD4+). FACS enriched CD8+ TEMRA cells, while bulk CD8+ and CD4+ were negatively isolated. Study-level results: That the number of individuals in its TCR sequencing and HLA analysis was relatively small was acknowledged by the study.

Material: CD4+ T cells from PBMCs. The receptor's source is a human donor in good health.

The DNA of the CDR3 is TGTGCCAGCAGCTTAGGGGGAGTTCAGCCCCAGCATTTT. It encodes CASSLGGVQPQHF. The chain couples TRBV7-2 to TRBJ1-5, with no clear D. Trimming left V 1 base short and J 6 bases short, with 7 bases between. There are 13 residues in the CDR3. Germline V gene lookup returns CDR1 SGHTA and CDR2 FQGNSA.